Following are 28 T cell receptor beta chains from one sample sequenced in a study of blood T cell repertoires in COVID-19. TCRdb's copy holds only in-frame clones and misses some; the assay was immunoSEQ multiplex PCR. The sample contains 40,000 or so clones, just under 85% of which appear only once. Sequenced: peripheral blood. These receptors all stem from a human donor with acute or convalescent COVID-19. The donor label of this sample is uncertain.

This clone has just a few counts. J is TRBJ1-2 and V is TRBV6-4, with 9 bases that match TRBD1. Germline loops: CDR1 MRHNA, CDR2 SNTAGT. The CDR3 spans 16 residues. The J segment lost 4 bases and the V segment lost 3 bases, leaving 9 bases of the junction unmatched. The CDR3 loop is CASSEDPDRGIYGYTF. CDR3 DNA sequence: TGTGCCAGCAGTGAAGACCCGGACAGGGGTATCTATGGCTACACCTTC.

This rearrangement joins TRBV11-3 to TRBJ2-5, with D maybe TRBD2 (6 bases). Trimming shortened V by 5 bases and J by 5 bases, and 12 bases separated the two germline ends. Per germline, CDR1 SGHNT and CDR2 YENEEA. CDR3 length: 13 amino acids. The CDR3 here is CASSGDSVETQYF. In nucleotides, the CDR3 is TGTGCCAGCAGCGGGGACTCAGTGGAGACCCAGTACTTC.

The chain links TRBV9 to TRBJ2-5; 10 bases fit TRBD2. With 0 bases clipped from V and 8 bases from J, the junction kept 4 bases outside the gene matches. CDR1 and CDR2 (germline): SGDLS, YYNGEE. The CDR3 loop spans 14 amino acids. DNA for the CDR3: TGTGCCAGCAGCGTAGCTAGCGGGAGCCCTACCCAGTACTTC. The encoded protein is CASSVASGSPTQYF.

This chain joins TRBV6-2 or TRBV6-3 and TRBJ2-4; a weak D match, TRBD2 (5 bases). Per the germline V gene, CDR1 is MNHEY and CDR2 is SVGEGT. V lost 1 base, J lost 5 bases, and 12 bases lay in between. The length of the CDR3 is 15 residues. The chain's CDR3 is CASSYLRGWENIQYF. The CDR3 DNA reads TGTGCCAGCAGTTACTTACGGGGATGGGAAAACATTCAGTACTTC.

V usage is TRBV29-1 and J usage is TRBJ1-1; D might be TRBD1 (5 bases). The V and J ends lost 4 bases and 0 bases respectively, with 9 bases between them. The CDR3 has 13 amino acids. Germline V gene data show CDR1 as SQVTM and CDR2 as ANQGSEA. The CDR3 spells CSVVPQVNTEAFF. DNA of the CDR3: TGCAGCGTTGTACCACAGGTGAACACTGAAGCTTTCTTT.

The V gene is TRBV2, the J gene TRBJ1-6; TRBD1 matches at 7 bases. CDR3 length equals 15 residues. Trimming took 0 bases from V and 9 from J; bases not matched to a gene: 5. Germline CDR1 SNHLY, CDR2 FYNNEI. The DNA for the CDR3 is TGTGCCAGCAGTGAAGCCGGGACAGAAACTTCACCCCTCCACTTT. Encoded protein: CASSEAGTETSPLHF.

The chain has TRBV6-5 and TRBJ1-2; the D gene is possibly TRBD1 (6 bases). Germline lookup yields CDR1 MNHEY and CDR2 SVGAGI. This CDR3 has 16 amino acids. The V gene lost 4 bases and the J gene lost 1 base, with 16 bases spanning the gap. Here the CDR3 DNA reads TGTGCCAGCAGTTCAATAAGGGACACCCGTAACTATGGCTACACCTTC. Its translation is CASSSIRDTRNYGYTF.

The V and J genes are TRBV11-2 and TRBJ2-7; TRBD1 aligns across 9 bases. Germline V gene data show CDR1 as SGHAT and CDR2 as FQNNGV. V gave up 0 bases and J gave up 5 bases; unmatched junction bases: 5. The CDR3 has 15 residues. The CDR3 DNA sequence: TGTGCCAGCAGCTTAGATTGGACAGGGGCAGACGAGCAGTACTTC. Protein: CASSLDWTGADEQYF.

CDR3 sequence reads: CAWSPGQGGQPQHF. In nucleotides, the CDR3 is TGTGCCTGGAGTCCCGGACAGGGTGGTCAGCCCCAGCATTTT. V gene TRBV30 combines with J gene TRBJ1-5, with 8 bases identical to TRBD1. The germline gives CDR1 GTSNPN, CDR2 SVGIG (reference sequence). The CDR3 has 14 amino acids. Germline trimming cut 2 bases from V and 6 bases from J; bases unmatched to any gene: 6.

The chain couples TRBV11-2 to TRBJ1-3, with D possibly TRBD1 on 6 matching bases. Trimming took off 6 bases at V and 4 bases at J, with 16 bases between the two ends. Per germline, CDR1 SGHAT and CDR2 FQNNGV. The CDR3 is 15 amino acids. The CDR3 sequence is CASRKGGRDGNTIYF. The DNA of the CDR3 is TGTGCCAGCAGGAAAGGGGGTCGGGACGGAAACACCATATATTTT.

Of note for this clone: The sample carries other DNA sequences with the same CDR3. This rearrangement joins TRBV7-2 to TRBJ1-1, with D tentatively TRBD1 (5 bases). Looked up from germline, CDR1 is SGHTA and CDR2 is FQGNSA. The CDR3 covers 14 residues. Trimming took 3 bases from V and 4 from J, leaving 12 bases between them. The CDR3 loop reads CASSFRQGSTEAFF. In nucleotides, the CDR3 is TGTGCCAGCAGCTTTAGGCAGGGAAGCACTGAAGCTTTCTTT.

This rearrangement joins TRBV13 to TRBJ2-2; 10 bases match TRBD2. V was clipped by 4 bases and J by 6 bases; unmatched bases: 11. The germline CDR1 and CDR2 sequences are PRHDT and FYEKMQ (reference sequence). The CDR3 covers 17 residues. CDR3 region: CASSSYLAGGPSGELFF. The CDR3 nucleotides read TGTGCCAGCAGCTCCTACTTAGCGGGGGGACCCTCCGGGGAGCTGTTTTTT.

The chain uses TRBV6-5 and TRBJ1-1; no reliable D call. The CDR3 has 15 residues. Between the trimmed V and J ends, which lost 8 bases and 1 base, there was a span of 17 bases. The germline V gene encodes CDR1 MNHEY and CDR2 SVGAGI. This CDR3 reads CASFSGGIENTEAFF. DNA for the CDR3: TGTGCCAGCTTTAGTGGAGGGATAGAGAACACTGAAGCTTTCTTT.

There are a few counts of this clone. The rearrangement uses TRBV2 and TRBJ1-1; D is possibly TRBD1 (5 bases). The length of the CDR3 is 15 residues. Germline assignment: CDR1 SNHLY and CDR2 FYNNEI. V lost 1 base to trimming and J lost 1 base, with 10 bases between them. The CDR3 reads CASSEVGLRNTEAFF. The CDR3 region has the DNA TGTGCCAGCAGTGAAGTGGGACTGAGGAACACTGAAGCTTTCTTT.

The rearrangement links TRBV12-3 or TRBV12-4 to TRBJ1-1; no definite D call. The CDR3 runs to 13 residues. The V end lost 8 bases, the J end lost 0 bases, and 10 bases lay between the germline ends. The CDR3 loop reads CASRASMNTEAFF. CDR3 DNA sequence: TGTGCCAGCCGCGCCTCGATGAACACTGAAGCTTTCTTT.

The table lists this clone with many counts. The CDR3: CASSLGTALSYNEQFF. CDR3 DNA sequence: TGTGCCAGCAGTTTGGGGACAGCCTTATCCTACAATGAGCAGTTCTTC. This sequence joins TRBV28 and TRBJ2-1, with TRBD1 matching over 7 bases. Germline trimming cut 3 bases from V and 1 base from J; bases unmatched to any gene: 6. In germline, CDR1 is MDHEN, CDR2 SYDVKM. CDR3 length equals 16 residues.

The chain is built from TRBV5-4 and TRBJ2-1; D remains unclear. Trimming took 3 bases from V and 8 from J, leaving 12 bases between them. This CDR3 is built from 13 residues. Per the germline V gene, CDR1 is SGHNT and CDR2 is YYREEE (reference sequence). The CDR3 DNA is TGTGCCAGCAGCTCTCTACGATCCGATGAGCAGTTCTTC. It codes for CASSSLRSDEQFF.

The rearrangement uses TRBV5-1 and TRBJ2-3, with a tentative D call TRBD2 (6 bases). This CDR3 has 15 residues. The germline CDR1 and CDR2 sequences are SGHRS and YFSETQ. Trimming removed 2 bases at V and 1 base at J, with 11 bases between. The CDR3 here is CASSFIPGGTDTQYF. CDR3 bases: TGCGCCAGCAGCTTTATTCCGGGAGGCACAGATACGCAGTATTTT.

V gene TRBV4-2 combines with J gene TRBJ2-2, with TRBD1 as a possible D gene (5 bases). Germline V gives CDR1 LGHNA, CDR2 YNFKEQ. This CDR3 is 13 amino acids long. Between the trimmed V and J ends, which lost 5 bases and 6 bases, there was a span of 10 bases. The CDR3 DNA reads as TGTGCCAGCAGCATCCAGGGATCCGGGGAGCTGTTTTTT. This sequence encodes CASSIQGSGELFF.

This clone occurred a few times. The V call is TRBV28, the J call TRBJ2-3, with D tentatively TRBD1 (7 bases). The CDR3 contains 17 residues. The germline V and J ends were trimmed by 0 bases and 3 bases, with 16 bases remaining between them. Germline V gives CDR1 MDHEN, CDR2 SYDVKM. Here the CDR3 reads CASSLWRDSLSTDTQYF. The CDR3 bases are TGTGCCAGCAGTTTATGGCGGGACAGCCTCTCGACAGATACGCAGTATTTT.

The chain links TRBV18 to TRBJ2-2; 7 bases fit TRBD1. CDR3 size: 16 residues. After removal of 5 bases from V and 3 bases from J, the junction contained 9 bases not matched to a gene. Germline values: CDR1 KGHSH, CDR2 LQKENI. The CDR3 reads CASSAETGTDTGELFF. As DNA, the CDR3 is TGTGCCAGCTCAGCTGAGACAGGGACAGACACCGGGGAGCTGTTTTTT.

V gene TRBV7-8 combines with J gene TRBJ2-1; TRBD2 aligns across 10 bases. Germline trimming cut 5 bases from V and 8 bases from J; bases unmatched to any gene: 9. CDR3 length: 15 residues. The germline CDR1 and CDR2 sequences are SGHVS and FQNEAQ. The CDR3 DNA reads TGTGCCAGCAGCCCAAAGCGGGGGGGCATCGATGAGCAGTTCTTC. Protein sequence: CASSPKRGGIDEQFF.

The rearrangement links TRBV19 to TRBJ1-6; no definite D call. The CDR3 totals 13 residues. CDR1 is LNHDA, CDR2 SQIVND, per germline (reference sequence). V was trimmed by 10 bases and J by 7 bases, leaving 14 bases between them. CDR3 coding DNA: TGTGCCATAGGGAGGGATGGCAATTCACCCCTCCACTTT. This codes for CAIGRDGNSPLHF.

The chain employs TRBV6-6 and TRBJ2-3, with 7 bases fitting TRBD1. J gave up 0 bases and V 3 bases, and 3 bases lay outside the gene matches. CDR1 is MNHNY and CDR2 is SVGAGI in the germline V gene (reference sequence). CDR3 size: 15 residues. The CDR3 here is CASSYRQGSTDTQYF. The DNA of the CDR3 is TGTGCCAGCAGTTATCGACAGGGTAGCACAGATACGCAGTATTTT.

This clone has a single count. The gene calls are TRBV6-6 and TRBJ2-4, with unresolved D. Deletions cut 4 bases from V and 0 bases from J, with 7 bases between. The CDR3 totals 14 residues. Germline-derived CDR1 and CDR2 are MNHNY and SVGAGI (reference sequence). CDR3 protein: CASSLGPAKNIQYF. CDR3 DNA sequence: TGTGCCAGCAGTTTGGGCCCAGCCAAAAACATTCAGTACTTC.

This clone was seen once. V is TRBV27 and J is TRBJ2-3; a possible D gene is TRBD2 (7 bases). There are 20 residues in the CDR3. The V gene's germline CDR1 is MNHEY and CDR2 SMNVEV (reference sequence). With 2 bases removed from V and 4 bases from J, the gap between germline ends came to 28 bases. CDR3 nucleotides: TGTGCCAGCAGTTTAAGGGGGTATGGGGGGGCAGGGACGGAGGCAGATACGCAGTATTTT. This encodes CASSLRGYGGAGTEADTQYF.

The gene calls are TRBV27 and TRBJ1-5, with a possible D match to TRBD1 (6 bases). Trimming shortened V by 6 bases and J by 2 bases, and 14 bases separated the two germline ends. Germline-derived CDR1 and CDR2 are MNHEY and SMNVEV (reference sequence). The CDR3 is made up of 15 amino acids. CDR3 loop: CASSPAWGRNQPQHF. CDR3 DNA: TGTGCCAGCAGCCCCGCATGGGGGCGCAATCAGCCCCAGCATTTT.

The chain's CDR3 is CAISESGSRGTQYF. CDR3 DNA: TGTGCCATCAGTGAGTCGGGGAGTCGCGGGACCCAGTACTTC. The chain joins TRBV10-3 to TRBJ2-5; D might be TRBD2 (5 bases). V was cut by 0 bases and J by 7 bases, with 12 bases left in between. The V gene's germline CDR1 is ENHRY and CDR2 SYGVKD. The CDR3 has 14 residues.